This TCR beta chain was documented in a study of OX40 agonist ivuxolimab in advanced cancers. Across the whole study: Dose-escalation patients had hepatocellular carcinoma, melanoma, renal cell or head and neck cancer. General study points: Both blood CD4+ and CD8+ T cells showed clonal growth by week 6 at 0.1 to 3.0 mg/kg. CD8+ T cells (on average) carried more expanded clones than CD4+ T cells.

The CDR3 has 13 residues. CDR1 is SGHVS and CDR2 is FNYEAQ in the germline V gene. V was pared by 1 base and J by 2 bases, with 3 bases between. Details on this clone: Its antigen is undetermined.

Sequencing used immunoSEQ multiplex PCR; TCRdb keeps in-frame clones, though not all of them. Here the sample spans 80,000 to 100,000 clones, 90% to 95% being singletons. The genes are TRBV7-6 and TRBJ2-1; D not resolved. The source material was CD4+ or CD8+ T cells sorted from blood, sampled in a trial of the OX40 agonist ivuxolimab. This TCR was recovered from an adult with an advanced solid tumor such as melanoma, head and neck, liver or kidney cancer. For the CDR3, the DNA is TGTGCCAGCAGCTTAGGGGCCTACAATGAGCAGTTCTTC. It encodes CASSLGAYNEQFF.